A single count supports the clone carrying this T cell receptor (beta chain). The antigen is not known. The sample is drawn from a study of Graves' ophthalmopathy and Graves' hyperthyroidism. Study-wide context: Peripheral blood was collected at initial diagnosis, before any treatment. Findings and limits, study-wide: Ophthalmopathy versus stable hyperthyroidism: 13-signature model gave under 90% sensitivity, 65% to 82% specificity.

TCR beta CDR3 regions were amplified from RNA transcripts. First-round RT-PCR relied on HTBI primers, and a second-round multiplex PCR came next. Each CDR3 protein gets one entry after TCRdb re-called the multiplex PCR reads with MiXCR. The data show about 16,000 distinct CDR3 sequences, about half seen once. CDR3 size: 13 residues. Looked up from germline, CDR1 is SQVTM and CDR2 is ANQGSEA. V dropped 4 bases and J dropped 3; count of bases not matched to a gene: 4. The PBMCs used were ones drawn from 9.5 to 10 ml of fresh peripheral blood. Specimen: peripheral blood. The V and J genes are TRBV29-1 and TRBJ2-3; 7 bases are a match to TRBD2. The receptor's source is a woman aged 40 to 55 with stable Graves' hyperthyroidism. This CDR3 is CSVAGGGTDTQYF. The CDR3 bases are TGCAGCGTTGCTGGCGGGGGAACAGATACGCAGTATTTT.